This passage covers 20 T cell receptor beta chains from one sample sequenced in a study of cytomegalovirus exposure and HLA in healthy donors. Clones were read by immunoSEQ multiplex PCR, and TCRdb kept only the in-frame ones, dropping some. This sample carries over 120,000 clones, 80% to 90% of them seen once, and the ten largest clones take 3.5% to 5.5%. The sample comprised PBMCs. The receptors shown here come from a man younger than 35 in good health and CMV-seropositive.

CDR3 sequence reads: CASSDQKTEVDTQYF. CDR3 nucleotide sequence: TGTGCCAGCAGCGATCAAAAAACGGAGGTAGATACGCAGTATTTT. The rearrangement joins TRBV6-5 to TRBJ2-3, with D perhaps TRBD2 (5 bases). Germline V gene data show CDR1 as MNHEY and CDR2 as SVGAGI. V lost 6 bases, J lost 5 bases, and 18 bases lay in between. The CDR3 is 15 amino acids.

V is TRBV28 and J is TRBJ1-6; TRBD1 might be the D (5 bases). The CDR3 length is 21 residues. Trimming cost V 3 bases and J 1 base, with 25 bases left between them. Germline loops: CDR1 MDHEN, CDR2 SYDVKM. The CDR3 sequence: CASSFPRGGFSLGSYNSPLHF. The CDR3 DNA is TGTGCCAGCAGTTTCCCCCGGGGGGGTTTTTCTCTCGGGTCCTATAATTCACCCCTCCACTTT.

This clone was seen once. The chain couples TRBV6-5 to TRBJ2-6; maybe TRBD2 (6 bases). The CDR3 has 15 amino acids. Trimming stripped 5 bases from V and 4 bases from J, with 12 bases between. The germline gives CDR1 MNHEY, CDR2 SVGAGI. CDR3 amino acids: CASSPRDSGANVLTF. The CDR3 DNA reads TGTGCCAGCAGTCCCCGGGACTCAGGGGCCAACGTCCTGACTTTC.

The V gene is TRBV14, the J gene TRBJ1-6; D call uncertain. CDR1 is SGHDN and CDR2 is FVKESK in the germline V gene. The CDR3 loop spans 15 amino acids. V was cut by 3 bases and J by 4 bases, with 10 bases left in between. The chain's CDR3 is CASSQARGYNSPLHF. CDR3 DNA: TGTGCCAGCAGCCAGGCCAGAGGTTATAATTCACCCCTCCACTTT. The whole variable domain, remainder taken from reference TRBV14 and TRBJ1-6, is EAGVTQFPSHSVIEKGQTVTLRCDPISGHDNLYWYRRVMGKEIKFLLHFVKESKQDESGMPNNRFLAERTGGTYSTLKVQPAELEDSGVYFCASSQARGYNSPLHFGNGTRLTVT.

The chain is built from TRBV19 and TRBJ1-5; a possible D gene is TRBD1 (6 bases). The germline gives CDR1 LNHDA, CDR2 SQIVND (reference sequence). The CDR3 is made up of 13 amino acids. The ends were cut back, 8 bases at V and 0 bases at J, with 8 bases in the middle. The CDR3 region is CASQGHSNQPQHF. CDR3 nucleotides: TGTGCCAGTCAGGGACATAGCAATCAGCCCCAGCATTTT.

The V gene is TRBV30, the J gene TRBJ1-4; 8 bases align to TRBD1. With V trimmed by 1 base and J by 9 bases, 1 base remained unmatched. CDR3 length equals 12 residues. From germline, CDR1 is GTSNPN and CDR2 SVGIG (reference sequence). CDR3 bases: TGTGCCTGGAGTGGACAGGGGAAAAAACTGTTTTTT. It codes for CAWSGQGKKLFF.

The chain employs TRBV5-6 and TRBJ1-2; D gene uncertain. Germline-derived CDR1 and CDR2 are SGHDT and YYEEEE. The CDR3 sequence is 13 residues long. Trimming cost V 1 base and J 2 bases, with 6 bases left between them. The CDR3 reads CASSLPLNYGYTF. CDR3 bases: TGTGCCAGCAGCTTGCCGTTAAACTATGGCTACACCTTC.

The gene calls are TRBV30 and TRBJ1-1; no firm D call. Trimming cost V 5 bases and J 1 base, with 5 bases left between them. Per the germline V gene, CDR1 is GTSNPN and CDR2 is SVGIG (reference sequence). The CDR3 sequence is 11 residues long. The chain's CDR3 is CAWGGNTEAFF. CDR3 nucleotides: TGTGCCTGGGGAGGGAACACTGAAGCTTTCTTT.

The chain recombines TRBV19 with TRBJ1-5, with D perhaps TRBD1 (6 bases). V was clipped by 6 bases and J by 4 bases, with 13 bases between them. This CDR3 is 14 amino acids long. Germline V gene sequence: CDR1 LNHDA, CDR2 SQIVND (reference sequence). The CDR3: CASRPGVRNQPQHF. CDR3 sequence (DNA): TGTGCCAGTAGGCCAGGGGTACGGAATCAGCCCCAGCATTTT.

The CDR3 is CASSRRSNEKLFF. Written as DNA, the CDR3 is TGTGCCAGCAGCCGGCGGTCTAATGAAAAACTGTTTTTT. V and J are TRBV7-9 and TRBJ1-4; D is uncertain. V was clipped by 5 bases and J by 3 bases, with 7 bases between them. The CDR3 has 13 residues. Germline assignment: CDR1 SEHNR and CDR2 FQNEAQ (reference sequence).

The J gene is TRBJ2-3, the V gene TRBV2, with D hard to call. The germline V gene has CDR1 SNHLY and CDR2 FYNNEI. Deletions cut 1 base from V and 4 bases from J, with 3 bases between. The CDR3 is 12 residues long. The CDR3 region is CASSEEPDTQYF. CDR3 nucleotides: TGTGCCAGCAGTGAAGAGCCAGATACGCAGTATTTT.

The genes are TRBV13 and TRBJ2-3, with 8 bases fitting TRBD2. The CDR3 is 15 amino acids. V trimming: 5 bases; J trimming: 1 base; junction bases outside the gene matches: 5. The germline V gene encodes CDR1 PRHDT and CDR2 FYEKMQ (reference sequence). The CDR3 loop reads CASSPGGLGTDTQYF. The CDR3 bases are TGTGCCAGCAGCCCGGGAGGGTTGGGCACAGATACGCAGTATTTT.

V gene TRBV6-1 combines with J gene TRBJ1-4; D call uncertain. The CDR3 spans 15 residues. The V and J ends lost 6 bases and 4 bases respectively, with 15 bases between them. Germline V gene lookup returns CDR1 MNHNS and CDR2 SASEGT. CDR3 sequence (DNA): TGTGCCAGCAGAACCGGAGGGAGCAATAATGAAAAACTGTTTTTT. This sequence encodes CASRTGGSNNEKLFF.

The chain joins TRBV19 to TRBJ2-7, with a weak D call TRBD2 (6 bases). V gave up 4 bases and J gave up 5 bases, with 9 bases separating them. The CDR3 contains 12 residues. CDR1 LNHDA and CDR2 SQIVND come from the germline V gene (reference sequence). The CDR3 nucleotides read TGTGCCAGTAGTAGGGAGGAGGACGAGCAGTACTTC. It is translated as CASSREEDEQYF.

The rearrangement links TRBV6-5 to TRBJ1-2; D is unclear. The CDR3 runs to 14 residues. The ends were cut back, 0 bases at V and 4 bases at J, with 9 bases in the middle. Germline V gene data show CDR1 as MNHEY and CDR2 as SVGAGI. As DNA, the CDR3 is TGTGCCAGCAGTTACTCGGCGGACTCCTATGGCTACACCTTC. It is translated as CASSYSADSYGYTF.

J is TRBJ2-3 and V is TRBV27, with D unclear. V was trimmed by 3 bases and J by 6 bases, leaving 10 bases between them. CDR1 MNHEY and CDR2 SMNVEV come from the germline V gene (reference sequence). There are 13 residues in the CDR3. CDR3 coding DNA: TGTGCCAGCAGTTTCTCGACACCGGATACGCAGTATTTT. This gives the protein CASSFSTPDTQYF.

Points on this clone: Other DNA sequences from this sample encode an identical CDR3 as well. This rearrangement joins TRBV28 to TRBJ2-5, with D possibly being TRBD1 (6 bases). Germline values: CDR1 MDHEN, CDR2 SYDVKM. The V end lost 4 bases, the J end lost 2 bases, and 8 bases lay between the germline ends. CDR3 length: 13 amino acids. The CDR3 region is CASSSGQQETQYF. CDR3 DNA: TGTGCCAGCAGTTCGGGACAACAAGAGACCCAGTACTTC.

The rearrangement joins TRBV5-8 to TRBJ1-2, with TRBD1 matching 7 bases. Per germline, CDR1 SGHTS and CDR2 YDEGEE. The CDR3 contains 13 residues. The V gene end was trimmed by 2 bases and the J gene end by 8 bases; junction bases not matched to a gene: 6. The CDR3: CASSLDRVEGYTF. In DNA, the CDR3 is TGTGCCAGCAGCTTAGACAGGGTAGAAGGCTACACCTTC.

This clone has only one observation. This CDR3 reads CASGPGLGGEWETQYF. The CDR3 DNA reads as TGTGCTAGTGGCCCCGGGCTAGGGGGCGAGTGGGAGACCCAGTACTTC. The rearrangement uses TRBV12-5 and TRBJ2-5, with 7 bases matching TRBD1. This CDR3 contains 16 residues. From germline, CDR1 is LGHNT and CDR2 FRNRAP. Unmatched junction bases numbered 15, after V lost 6 bases and J lost 5 bases.

The CDR3 DNA is TGTGCCTGCCGGGACAGGGGATCCCGGGAGCTGTTTTTT. This sequence encodes CACRDRGSRELFF. The chain recombines TRBV27 with TRBJ2-2, with 10 bases lining up with TRBD1. This CDR3 contains 13 residues. Germline values: CDR1 MNHEY, CDR2 SMNVEV (reference sequence). The ends lost 11 bases at V and 9 bases at J; junction bases unmatched: 9.